This entry is about one T cell receptor beta chain. Its target is unknown. The data derive from a study of blood T cells in healthy people across ages. PCR was performed a second time for 7 to 11 cycles using a sample-barcoded 5' primer and a J-beta primer mix. The template-switch adaptor, which had 12 random nucleotides, put a tag on each cDNA molecule. TCRdb re-called the 5' RACE reads through MiXCR, storing one row per CDR3 protein. The sample lists about 1.8 million distinct CDR3 sequences, roughly 49% occurring once. Study-wide results and limits: Diversity estimates from one million T cells were considered underestimates. Researchers said unsorted PBMCs prevented a conclusive naive versus antigen-experienced comparison.

Germline V lookup: CDR1 KGHDR, CDR2 SFDVKD. The CDR3 is made up of 12 amino acids. Sequencing used blood. This chain uses TRBV24-1 with TRBJ2-5; 8 nucleotides match TRBD1. The closer fit of TRBJ2-7 to the DNA end suggests the J call may be wrong. The clonotype originates from a woman between 40 and 55 years old in good health. The CDR3: CATRDRVGEQYF. The CDR3 DNA follows: TGTGCCACCAGGGACAGGGTCGGCGAGCAGTACTTC.